This entry lists 19 T cell receptor beta chains sequenced from one sample in a study of blood T cell repertoires in COVID-19. Profiling relied on immunoSEQ multiplex PCR, and the TCRdb table lists in-frame clones only, not all of them. This table holds fewer than 500,000 clones, 81% found once. Sequencing used peripheral blood. These receptors were obtained from a human donor with acute or convalescent COVID-19. The donor label of this sample is uncertain.

The J gene is TRBJ1-2, the V gene TRBV18; TRBD1 aligns across 9 bases. Germline V gene data show CDR1 as KGHSH and CDR2 as LQKENI. V lost 6 bases, J lost 7 bases, and 15 bases stayed unmatched. This CDR3 has 16 amino acids. This CDR3 is CASSPGTGIFNRGYTF. CDR3 nucleotides: TGTGCCAGCTCTCCCGGGACAGGGATTTTTAATCGTGGCTACACCTTC.

The V call is TRBV18, the J call TRBJ1-6, with 10 nucleotides matching TRBD1. This CDR3 contains 15 residues. The germline gives CDR1 KGHSH, CDR2 LQKENI. Trimming took 2 bases from V and 8 from J; bases not matched to a gene: 3. DNA for the CDR3: TGTGCCAGCTCACCATCGGGGACAGGGGATTCACCCCTCCACTTT. Protein sequence: CASSPSGTGDSPLHF. Drawing the rest from reference TRBV18 and TRBJ1-6, the complete variable domain is NAGVMQNPRHLVRRRGQEARLRCSPMKGHSHVYWYRQLPEEGLKFMVYLQKENIIDESGMPKERFSAEFPKEGPSILRIQQVVRGDSAAYFCASSPSGTGDSPLHFGNGTRLTVT.

The gene calls are TRBV6-5 and TRBJ2-7; D perhaps matches TRBD2 (5 bases). V was clipped by 6 bases and J by 0 bases, with 15 bases between them. CDR1 and CDR2 (germline): MNHEY, SVGAGI. The CDR3 length is 15 residues. CDR3 in amino acids: CASRLRGVSSYEQYF. CDR3 DNA: TGTGCCAGCAGGCTCCGGGGTGTAAGCTCCTACGAGCAGTACTTC.

This rearrangement joins TRBV2 to TRBJ2-7; TRBD1 agrees at 7 bases. Germline V gene data show CDR1 as SNHLY and CDR2 as FYNNEI. The CDR3 loop spans 13 amino acids. V shed 6 bases and J 3 bases; nucleotides not matched to a gene: 5. CDR3 sequence (DNA): TGTGCCAGCAGGAACAGGGGAAGCTACGAGCAGTACTTC. Protein sequence: CASRNRGSYEQYF.

The V and J genes are TRBV15 and TRBJ2-5; D is perhaps TRBD2 (6 bases). The germline V and J ends were trimmed by 1 base and 5 bases, with 11 bases remaining between them. Looked up from germline, CDR1 is LNHNV and CDR2 is YYDKDF (reference sequence). This CDR3 region has 14 residues. The CDR3 DNA sequence: TGTGCCACCAGCAGAGTAGCGGATGGGGAGACCCAGTACTTC. Protein sequence: CATSRVADGETQYF. Based on the CDR3 plus reference TRBV15 and TRBJ2-5, the full variable domain is DAMVIQNPRYQVTQFGKPVTLSCSQTLNHNVMYWYQQKSSQAPKLLFHYYDKDFNNEADTPDNFQSRRPNTSFCFLDIRSPGLGDTAMYLCATSRVADGETQYFGPGTRLLVL.

The table lists this clone with a count of one. This sequence joins TRBV28 and TRBJ1-2; D is perhaps TRBD1 (6 bases). Germline values: CDR1 MDHEN, CDR2 SYDVKM. The CDR3 contains 15 residues. Trimming pared 6 bases from V and 7 bases from J, leaving 21 bases between. Here the CDR3 DNA reads TGTGCCAGCAGCCCCGGTTCAGGGGAGATGGTTGGCTACACCTTC. It specifies CASSPGSGEMVGYTF.

This clone showed up just once. The J gene is TRBJ1-1, the V gene TRBV5-1; D remains ambiguous. Germline CDR1 and CDR2: SGHRS and YFSETQ. V lost 0 bases, J lost 5 bases, and 8 bases lay in between. The CDR3 runs 13 residues. DNA of the CDR3: TGCGCCAGCAGCTTGGCCGGTTCTACTGAAGCTTTCTTT. This translates into CASSLAGSTEAFF.

This chain uses TRBV19 with TRBJ1-1; the match to TRBD1 covers 9 bases. Per the germline V gene, CDR1 is LNHDA and CDR2 is SQIVND (reference sequence). The CDR3 covers 14 residues. Trimming cost V 3 bases and J 8 bases; bases outside gene matches: 7. CDR3 residues: CASSIGQGIPEAFF. The DNA of the CDR3 is TGTGCCAGTAGTATCGGACAGGGGATCCCCGAAGCTTTCTTT.

The chain couples TRBV4-1 to TRBJ2-5; possibly TRBD1 for D (5 bases). V gave up 1 base and J gave up 3 bases, with 12 bases separating them. Germline CDR1 MGHRA, CDR2 YSYEKL. The CDR3 consists of 15 residues. This CDR3 is CASSQVGLGEETQYF. The DNA of the CDR3 is TGCGCCAGCAGCCAAGTCGGATTAGGGGAAGAGACCCAGTACTTC.

This clone was counted at least ten times. Other DNA variants within this sample encode the same CDR3. V usage is TRBV6-6 and J usage is TRBJ1-1, with TRBD1 matching 7 bases. The CDR3 is 14 residues long. J was trimmed by 2 bases and V by 2 bases; bases with no gene match: 2. Germline CDR1 is MNHNY and CDR2 is SVGAGI (reference sequence). Here the CDR3 reads CASSYGTVNTEAFF. CDR3 DNA sequence: TGTGCCAGCAGTTACGGGACAGTTAACACTGAAGCTTTCTTT.

The rearrangement links TRBV19 to TRBJ2-1, with TRBD1 matching 8 bases. V dropped 9 bases and J dropped 4; count of bases not matched to a gene: 11. Germline values: CDR1 LNHDA, CDR2 SQIVND (reference sequence). CDR3 length: 15 amino acids. The CDR3 DNA reads as TGTGCCAGCCAATACGACGGACAGGGTTACAATGAGCAGTTCTTC. This encodes CASQYDGQGYNEQFF. Using reference TRBV19 and TRBJ2-1 for the parts outside the CDR3, the full variable domain is DGGITQSPKYLFRKEGQNVTLSCEQNLNHDAMYWYRQDPGQGLRLIYYSQIVNDFQKGDIAEGYSVSREKKESFPLTVTSAQKNPTAFYLCASQYDGQGYNEQFFGPGTRLTVL.

The gene calls are TRBV12-3 or TRBV12-4 and TRBJ2-7; 10 bases agree with TRBD2. This CDR3 region has 13 residues. With 6 bases clipped from V and 4 bases from J, the junction kept 3 bases outside the gene matches. DNA for the CDR3: TGTGCCAGCAGACTAGCGGGGATATACGAGCAGTACTTC. Its protein is CASRLAGIYEQYF.

CDR3 sequence (DNA): TGTGCCTGGAGTGTATACCGAGGGCAGTCACCCCTCCACTTT. Translation gives CAWSVYRGQSPLHF. V usage is TRBV30 and J usage is TRBJ1-6, with D uncertain. The germline V gene has CDR1 GTSNPN and CDR2 SVGIG (reference sequence). V shed 0 bases and J shed 10 bases, with 13 bases lying between them. The CDR3 consists of 14 residues.

The rearrangement uses TRBV18 and TRBJ1-2, with D unclear. The CDR3 totals 14 residues. CDR1 is KGHSH and CDR2 is LQKENI in the germline V gene. V gave up 1 base and J gave up 3 bases, with 9 bases separating them. The CDR3: CASSPQGTDYGYTF. CDR3 in DNA: TGTGCCAGCTCACCACAAGGAACAGACTATGGCTACACCTTC.

The chain carries TRBV9 and TRBJ2-3, with a weak D call TRBD1 (6 bases). Trimming took 7 bases from V and 1 from J, leaving 16 bases between them. The CDR3 covers 15 residues. CDR1 and CDR2 from the germline V gene are SGDLS and YYNGEE. DNA of the CDR3: TGTGCCAGCGACCTACAGGGTCGTCGCACAGATACGCAGTATTTT. As protein: CASDLQGRRTDTQYF.

This clone has just one count. This chain uses TRBV6-5 with TRBJ1-1, with 9 bases aligning to TRBD1. Unmatched junction bases numbered 6, after V lost 6 bases and J lost 4 bases. The CDR3 totals 14 residues. CDR1 and CDR2 (germline): MNHEY, SVGAGI. In DNA form, the CDR3 reads TGTGCCAGCAGCCAGACAGGGGGTAGCACTGAAGCTTTCTTT. It is translated as CASSQTGGSTEAFF.

The chain links TRBV7-2 to TRBJ2-5; the match to TRBD2 covers 9 bases. V shed 5 bases and J 3 bases; nucleotides not matched to a gene: 4. The CDR3 loop spans 14 amino acids. Per the germline V gene, CDR1 is SGHTA and CDR2 is FQGNSA. CDR3 in amino acids: CASSQTSGKETQYF. CDR3 bases: TGTGCCAGCAGCCAGACTAGCGGCAAAGAGACCCAGTACTTC.

Only a few counts were recorded for this clone. This sequence joins TRBV7-9 and TRBJ1-1; 8 bases match TRBD1. After removal of 4 bases from V and 0 bases from J, the junction contained 16 bases not matched to a gene. The CDR3 length is 19 residues. Germline V gene lookup returns CDR1 SEHNR and CDR2 FQNEAQ (reference sequence). The CDR3 here is CASSSLTITGGKVNTEAFF. The CDR3 nucleotides are TGTGCCAGCAGCTCCCTTACCATAACAGGGGGAAAAGTGAACACTGAAGCTTTCTTT.

This clone showed up just once. This chain joins TRBV19 and TRBJ1-2, with 7 bases aligning to TRBD1. Germline V gene sequence: CDR1 LNHDA, CDR2 SQIVND (reference sequence). Losses at the gene ends were 3 bases for V and 4 bases for J; bases not matched to a gene: 8. The CDR3 is 15 amino acids. CDR3 amino acids: CASSILQGSSYGYTF. The CDR3 DNA reads as TGTGCCAGTAGTATCTTACAGGGGAGTAGCTATGGCTACACCTTC.